This T cell receptor beta chain was retrieved from a study of T-cell reconstitution after alpha-beta-depleted transplantation in children. Germline CDR1 MNHEY, CDR2 SVGAGI. The CDR3 totals 15 residues. V trimming: 1 base; J trimming: 1 base; junction bases outside the gene matches: 1. In this sample, this clonotype turned up many times. The TCRbeta library incorporated unique molecular identifiers. TCRdb re-derived calls from the PCR reads in MiXCR, one entry per CDR3 protein. The table records fewer than 90,000 distinct CDR3 sequences, 5.5% to 7.5% of them present only once. Sequencing used PBMCs from the stem cell graft donor, obtained from the stem cell graft. The TCR was taken from a human donor who donated a stem cell graft to a child with acute lymphoblastic leukemia. The chain carries TRBV6-5 and TRBJ2-3; TRBD1 aligns across 8 bases. CDR3 amino acids: CASSYLTGGTDTQYF. CDR3 sequence (DNA): TGTGCCAGCAGTTACTTGACAGGGGGCACAGATACGCAGTATTTT.